A selection of T cell receptor beta chains follows, all from one sample in a study of T-cell reconstitution after alpha-beta-depleted transplantation in children. TCRdb re-called the PCR reads through MiXCR, storing one row per CDR3 protein. The data contain 490,000 or so distinct CDR3 sequences, over 9.5% of them singletons. This material consisted of PBMCs, taken before TCRalphabeta/CD19-depleted stem cell transplant. These receptors were obtained from a child under 10 years old with inherited bone marrow failure, due to receive a stem cell transplant. CDR3s include the opening cysteine and the closing phenylalanine or tryptophan. D genes are given only for firm matches. The size field is filled for only some rows; it gives once, few, many or a size class.

J | D | size | V | DNA | CDR3
TRBJ1-1 | NA | many | TRBV9 | TGTGCCAGCAGCGTCTTGGGGGGCACTGAAGCTTTCTTT | CASSVLGGTEAFF
TRBJ2-1 | TRBD2 | many | TRBV7-2 | TGTGCCAGCAGCCTAAGTCCGGGACTAGCTTCCTACAATGAGCAGTTCTTC | CASSLSPGLASYNEQFF
TRBJ2-7 | TRBD2 | many | TRBV6-9 | TGTGCCAGCAGTTATTATCGGCCTAGCGGGAGCTACGAGCAGTACTTC | CASSYYRPSGSYEQYF
TRBJ2-1 | NA | many | TRBV6-1 | TGTGCCAGCAGTGATTATGATGGCACCTACAATGAGCAGTTCTTC | CASSDYDGTYNEQFF
TRBJ2-7 | TRBD1 | many | TRBV18 | TGTGCCAGCTCACTCCTGACAGGGACCGGGGACGAGCAGTACTTC | CASSLLTGTGDEQYF
TRBJ1-2 | NA | many | TRBV24-1 | TGTGCCACCAGTGATTTGAGTCCTGGACGCTACACCTTC | CATSDLSPGRYTF
TRBJ2-1 | NA | NA | TRBV4-3 | TGCGCCAGCAGCCAAGATTGGACTTTTTACAATGAGCAGTTCTTC | CASSQDWTFYNEQFF
TRBJ2-1 | NA | many | TRBV7-6 | TGTGCCAGCAGCGGAAGTTTAGACGGACAAAAGGACAATGAGCAGTTCTTC | CASSGSLDGQKDNEQFF
TRBJ2-7 | NA | many | TRBV15 | TGTGCCACCAGCAGAGTTACCGGTTACGAGCAGTACTTC | CATSRVTGYEQYF
TRBJ2-2 | TRBD1 | NA | TRBV19 | TGTGCCAGTAGTCGATACGAGACAGGGCTCGGCGGGGAGCTGTTTTTT | CASSRYETGLGGELFF
TRBJ2-7 | NA | NA | TRBV10-3 | TGTGCCATCAGTGATCCGGAATGGGGATACGAGCAGTACTTC | CAISDPEWGYEQYF
TRBJ2-1 | NA | many | TRBV12-3/TRBV12-4 | TGTGCCAGCAGTTTAGGAGGGAGCACCAATGAGCAGTTCTTC | CASSLGGSTNEQFF
TRBJ2-1 | NA | many | TRBV4-3 | TGCGCCAGCAGCCAGGGTAGCGGCCCCCCCCTTAATGAGCAGTTCTTC | CASSQGSGPPLNEQFF
TRBJ2-6 | TRBD1 | NA | TRBV10-3 | TGTGCCATCAGTGGGACACAGGGGGTCTTGTCTGGGGCCAACGTCCTGACTTTC | CAISGTQGVLSGANVLTF
TRBJ2-2 | TRBD1 | many | TRBV7-7 | TGTGCTAGCAGCTTAACAGGGGTAACCGGGGAGCTGTTTTTT | CASSLTGVTGELFF
TRBJ1-2 | TRBD1 | few | TRBV7-9 | TGTGCCAGCAGCTCTCGGGACAGTCCTCTGGGTGGCTACACCTTC | CASSSRDSPLGGYTF
TRBJ1-2 | TRBD1 | NA | TRBV27 | TGTGCCAGCAGTTTCCTCCAGGGGGGGGGCTACACCTTC | CASSFLQGGGYTF
TRBJ2-1 | TRBD1 | many | TRBV6-2/TRBV6-3 | TGTGCCAGCAGTTTTGGACAGGTCACGAATGAGCAGTTCTTC | CASSFGQVTNEQFF
TRBJ1-2 | TRBD1 | many | TRBV30 | TGTGCCTGGGGGGACAGCCCTAACTATGGCTACACCTTC | CAWGDSPNYGYTF
TRBJ2-7 | NA | many | TRBV3-1 | TGTGCCAGCAGCCATGCCAGGGGTCCCTACGAGCAGTACTTC | CASSHARGPYEQYF
TRBJ2-1 | NA | few | TRBV4-3 | TGCGCCAGCAGCCAAGGGGCAGGGTGGTATGAGCAGTTCTTC | CASSQGAGWYEQFF
TRBJ2-3 | NA | few | TRBV2 | TGTGCCAGCAGTGCTCTTCGGGGAAGGTCAGATACGCAGTATTTT | CASSALRGRSDTQYF
TRBJ1-5 | NA | few | TRBV20-1 | TGCAGTGCTAGGGATATCAGGGGCAATCAGCCCCAGCATTTT | CSARDIRGNQPQHF
TRBJ1-4 | TRBD1 | many | TRBV12-3/TRBV12-4 | TGTGCCAGCAGGACGGACAGGGGGCCAGAAAAACTGTTTTTT | CASRTDRGPEKLFF
TRBJ2-2 | NA | many | TRBV6-2/TRBV6-3 | TGTGCCAGCAACTTCCTAGCCGGGGAGCTGTTTTTT | CASNFLAGELFF
TRBJ2-7 | NA | NA | TRBV29-1 | TGCAGCGTTGAATTGGCTAGCAGCTACGAGCAGTACTTC | CSVELASSYEQYF
TRBJ2-7 | TRBD1 | many | TRBV29-1 | TGCAGCGTTCTGGGGTCCGGGACAGGGTCCCCCTACGAGCAGTACTTC | CSVLGSGTGSPYEQYF
TRBJ2-7 | TRBD2 | many | TRBV20-1 | TGCAGTGCTAGCCCGGGACTAGTGACCTACGAGCAGTACTTC | CSASPGLVTYEQYF
TRBJ2-7 | NA | NA | TRBV9 | TGTGCCAGCAGCGTGGCTGGGTCCTACGAGCAGTACTTC | CASSVAGSYEQYF
TRBJ2-1 | TRBD2 | NA | TRBV4-1 | TGCGCCAGCAGCCTACCCACTTTGGGAGGGCCTAACTCCTACAATGAGCAGTTCTTC | CASSLPTLGGPNSYNEQFF
TRBJ1-5 | NA | many | TRBV7-9 | TGTGCCAGCAGCCTGGACGGTACGGGGTCCCAGCATTTT | CASSLDGTGSQHF
TRBJ2-2 | NA | many | TRBV7-2 | TGTGCCAGCAGCCGGGGGTCAGGGCCGCTTTCTACCGGGGAGCTGTTTTTT | CASSRGSGPLSTGELFF
TRBJ2-1 | TRBD2 | many | TRBV4-3 | TGCGCCAGCGGGAATCTGGGACTAGCGGGAGTGGACAATGAGCAGTTCTTC | CASGNLGLAGVDNEQFF
TRBJ2-1 | NA | many | TRBV28 | TGTGCCAGCAGTATACACAGGGCCCGACAGCAGTTCTTC | CASSIHRARQQFF
TRBJ2-1 | NA | many | TRBV6-2/TRBV6-3 | TGTGCCAGCAGACACCGGGACAATGAGCAGTTCTTC | CASRHRDNEQFF
TRBJ2-5 | NA | many | TRBV24-1 | TGTGCCACCAGTGATGGGGGACAAGAGACCCAGTACTTC | CATSDGGQETQYF
TRBJ2-1 | TRBD2 | NA | TRBV6-2/TRBV6-3 | TGTGCCAGCACTCCCGCCGGGACTAGCGGGTTCCCGGGGAATGAGCAGTTCTTC | CASTPAGTSGFPGNEQFF
TRBJ1-3 | TRBD1 | many | TRBV12-3/TRBV12-4 | TGTGCCAGCAGTCCCGGACAGGCTGGAAACACCATATATTTT | CASSPGQAGNTIYF
TRBJ2-3 | TRBD1 | many | TRBV12-3/TRBV12-4 | TGTGCCAGCAGTCAAACAGGGGGAGGCACAGATACGCAGTATTTT | CASSQTGGGTDTQYF
TRBJ2-2 | NA | many | TRBV24-1 | TGTGCCACCAGTGAGGAGGGGGGCACCGGGGAGCTGTTTTTT | CATSEEGGTGELFF
TRBJ1-2 | NA | many | TRBV4-3 | TGCGCCAGCAGCCAAGTGGGCGGGTATGGCTACACCTTC | CASSQVGGYGYTF